The T cell receptor beta chain under discussion was sequenced for a study of blood T cell repertoires in COVID-19. Study as a whole: Acute and convalescent COVID-19 specimens originated in the United States, Italy and Spain. T cells, B-cell-depleted T cells, or PBMCs provided the cDNA or gDNA that served as material.

Per the original methods: Reference gene primer amplification yielded estimated nucleated cell counts. Clones were sequenced by immunoSEQ multiplex PCR, and TCRdb holds only the in-frame ones, with some missing. The DNA gave D and trimming, while V, J and clone size come from that table. The sample lists about 140,000 clones, 75% to 80% occurring once. Germline loops: CDR1 LGHNA, CDR2 YNFKEQ. There are 16 residues in the CDR3. Trimming stripped 1 base from V and 2 bases from J, with 11 bases between. There are a few counts of this clone. V and J are TRBV4-2 and TRBJ2-2, with D possibly matching TRBD2 (5 bases). The sequenced material came from peripheral blood. The clonotype comes from a woman aged 45-60 years with active or convalescent COVID-19. This CDR3 reads CASSQVGGRNTGELFF. CDR3 DNA sequence: TGTGCCAGCAGCCAAGTAGGTGGGAGAAACACCGGGGAGCTGTTTTTT.